Listed below are T cell receptor beta chains from one sample, sequenced in a study of graft-versus-host responses after intestinal transplantation. TCRdb's copy holds only in-frame clones and misses some; the assay was immunoSEQ multiplex PCR. The table records roughly 20,000 clones, 55% to 65% of them present only once. The material sequenced was alloreactive CD4+ T cells from a mixed lymphocyte reaction culture, taken before intestinal transplant. The receptors originated from a human patient who received an intestinal transplant. The CDR3 runs from the conserved cysteine through the conserved F or W. A D gene is named only where the DNA matches it firmly. Expanded clones are given a class, and other clones once, few, many or no size at all.

d_gene	v_gene	j_gene	abundance	CDR3nt	CDR3aa
NA	TRBV9	TRBJ2-2	NA	TGTGCCAGCAGCGTAGCAGGGGCATGGACCGGGGAGCTGTTTTTT	CASSVAGAWTGELFF
NA	TRBV7-2	TRBJ1-3	NA	TGTGCCAGCAGCCTTTCGACATACTCTGGAAACACCATATATTTT	CASSLSTYSGNTIYF
NA	TRBV5-1	TRBJ2-2	few	TGCGCCAGCAACCCTGGTCCGGGGACAAAACTGCCCGGGGAGCTGTTTTTT	CASNPGPGTKLPGELFF
NA	TRBV6-6	TRBJ2-1	NA	TGTGCCAGCAGGGGCACTCTTTACAATGAGCAGTTCTTC	CASRGTLYNEQFF
TRBD1	TRBV5-5	TRBJ1-2	few	TGTGCCAGCAGCTGGCGCTCGGACAGGGTCGGCTACACCTTC	CASSWRSDRVGYTF
NA	TRBV9	TRBJ2-7	NA	TGTGCCAGCAGCGTAGGTCCTATTTCCTACGAGCAGTACTTC	CASSVGPISYEQYF
TRBD1	TRBV6-1	TRBJ1-2	NA	TGTGCCAGCAGCACAGGGACAGCTAACTATGGCTACACCTTC	CASSTGTANYGYTF
TRBD1	TRBV6-6	TRBJ2-7	NA	TGTGCCAGCAGTTTTTGGACAGGCGAGCAGTACTTC	CASSFWTGEQYF
NA	TRBV19	TRBJ1-5	NA	TGTGCCAGTAGTAGGAGATTCAAGGATCAGCCCCAGCATTTT	CASSRRFKDQPQHF
TRBD2	TRBV5-3	TRBJ2-1	NA	TGTGCCAGAAGCTTGGGGTTAGCGGGGGACAATGAGCAGTTCTTC	CARSLGLAGDNEQFF
NA	TRBV19	TRBJ1-1	few	TGTGCCAGTAGTATAGTAGCGACGTTCAAGACTGAAGCTTTCTTT	CASSIVATFKTEAFF
TRBD2	TRBV7-9	TRBJ2-5	NA	TGTGCCAGCAGCTTAGCGGCTAGCGGGAGGTCTAGAGAGACCCAGTACTTC	CASSLAASGRSRETQYF
TRBD2	TRBV5-1	TRBJ2-7	NA	TGCGCCAGCCGGACTAGCGGGATAAGTCCCGAGCAGTACTTC	CASRTSGISPEQYF
NA	TRBV7-9	TRBJ2-7	NA	TGTGCCAGCAGCTTAGGACGCAAGCGGAGCGGCTACGAGCAGTACTTC	CASSLGRKRSGYEQYF
NA	TRBV2	TRBJ2-7	NA	TGTGCCAGCAAACAGAGCGGCTTCGAGCAGTACTTC	CASKQSGFEQYF
TRBD2	TRBV4-1	TRBJ2-1	NA	TGCGCCAGCAGCCAGGGACTAGATGGACCAAGACAGTTCTTC	CASSQGLDGPRQFF
TRBD1	TRBV11-2	TRBJ1-1	few	TGTGCCAGCAGCCCCTACTTGTCCCCGGCAGGGGGCTCTAGCACTGAAGCTTTCTTT	CASSPYLSPAGGSSTEAFF
TRBD1	TRBV30	TRBJ2-2	NA	TGTGCCTGGAGTACAGGGGGCCACGGGGAGCTGTTTTTT	CAWSTGGHGELFF
NA	TRBV4-3	TRBJ1-1	NA	TGCGCCAGCAGCCATTACCCTGGGGGGGTCATGAACACTGAAGCTTTCTTT	CASSHYPGGVMNTEAFF
TRBD2	TRBV10-3	TRBJ2-1	NA	TGTGCCATCAGCGGAGACGGGACTAGACTCTACAATGAGCAGTTCTTC	CAISGDGTRLYNEQFF
TRBD2	TRBV6-5	TRBJ2-7	NA	TGTGCCAGCAGGAAAACTAGCGGGGGGGCACACGAGCAGTACTTC	CASRKTSGGAHEQYF
NA	TRBV29-1	TRBJ2-3	NA	TGCAGCGCAGACCAGGGGCCAGATACGCAGTATTTT	CSADQGPDTQYF
NA	TRBV29-1	TRBJ2-7	NA	TGCAGCGTTGGGGATCGGGGTCAAGACTACGAGCAGTACTTC	CSVGDRGQDYEQYF
NA	TRBV6-6	TRBJ1-6	NA	TGTGCCAGCAGTTTCCAGGGGTATAATTCACCCCTCCACTTT	CASSFQGYNSPLHF
NA	TRBV5-4	TRBJ2-1	NA	TGTGCCAGCAGCTTGTACACAGGGAATAATGGGATCAATGAGCAGTTCTTC	CASSLYTGNNGINEQFF
NA	TRBV30	TRBJ2-2	NA	TGTGCCTGGAGGCCTCAGTGGGGGGAGCTGTTTTTT	CAWRPQWGELFF
NA	TRBV5-1	TRBJ2-2	few	TGCGCCAGCAGCTTGGCCGTCCCCACCGGGGAGCTGTTTTTT	CASSLAVPTGELFF
TRBD2	TRBV7-9	TRBJ2-5	once	TGTGCCAGCAGCCTCCCCGGACTAGCGGAAGGGGGGACCCAGTACTTC	CASSLPGLAEGGTQYF
TRBD1	TRBV11-2	TRBJ1-1	once	TGTGCCAGCAGCTTAGGCCCCAGGGGGCGCGCGGTCACTGAAGCTTTCTTT	CASSLGPRGRAVTEAFF
TRBD1	TRBV10-3	TRBJ1-5	NA	TGTGCCACGTCGCGGACAGGGGGCAATCAGCCCCAGCATTTT	CATSRTGGNQPQHF
TRBD2	TRBV5-5	TRBJ2-1	NA	TGTGCCAGCAGCTTGGGACTAGCGGGTTACAATGAGCAGTTCTTC	CASSLGLAGYNEQFF